There are many counts of the clone carrying this T cell receptor (beta chain). Its target is not known. CDR1 is SNHLY, CDR2 FYNNEI, per germline. The CDR3 extends over 14 amino acids. The V and J ends lost 3 bases and 8 bases, in that order; junction bases with no gene match: 4. Making use of molecular barcodes, quantitative 5'-RACE generated TCR beta libraries. MiXCR, applied by TCRdb to the 5' RACE reads, yields one record per CDR3 protein. The sample lists some 100,000 distinct CDR3 sequences; 9% were seen once. The data originate from a study of CD8 T cells in ankylosing spondylitis. Study results and caveats: It was reported that disease-linked clones were significantly enriched in matched ankylosing spondylitis synovial fluid. Disease-linked clones displayed a CD8+ phenotype and appeared relatively rarely in peripheral blood. Seemingly distinctive of ankylosing spondylitis blood was a TCR beta motif formed by eight highly homologous variants. Some motif variants had been reported before (in reactive arthritis synovial fluid and blood).

This chain joins TRBV2 and TRBJ2-1; 10 bases map to TRBD2. The specimen was blood, either unsorted or a sorted T cell fraction (not recorded which). This TCR was sampled from a male donor with ankylosing spondylitis. The CDR3 reads CASSDPSGSDEQFF. The DNA of the CDR3 is TGTGCCAGCAGTGACCCTAGCGGGAGCGATGAGCAGTTCTTC.